This passage covers 28 T cell receptor beta chains from one sample sequenced in a study of radiation and T cells in renal cell carcinoma. Sequencing was performed with immunoSEQ multiplex PCR; in TCRdb, only in-frame clones are kept and a portion is missing. This sample has 120,000 to 150,000 clones, with about 88% found just once. Time point in this sample: baseline pretreatment blood. Regarding treatment: 15 Gy SBRT to primary tumor, nephrectomy 4 weeks later. This specimen was blood, taken from a patient whose treatment included radiotherapy and nephrectomy. Receptors were obtained from a woman in her 70s with renal cell carcinoma.

The chain has TRBV19 and TRBJ1-6, with 7 bases that match TRBD1. The junction had 4 bases not matched to a gene; V was cut back by 7 bases and J by 10 bases. This CDR3 is 12 amino acids long. The germline V gene encodes CDR1 LNHDA and CDR2 SQIVND (reference sequence). CDR3 residues: CASTTGDSPLHF. In nucleotides, the CDR3 is TGTGCCAGTACCACAGGGGACTCACCCCTCCACTTT.

This clone was seen a single time. The chain is built from TRBV7-8 and TRBJ2-2; 7 nucleotides align to TRBD1. The CDR3 consists of 15 residues. V lost 5 bases, J lost 3 bases, and 6 bases stayed unmatched. The germline V gene encodes CDR1 SGHVS and CDR2 FQNEAQ. CDR3 in amino acids: CASSGRDSYTGELFF. CDR3 nucleotide sequence: TGTGCCAGCAGCGGCCGGGACAGCTACACCGGGGAGCTGTTTTTT. The full variable domain, in which reference TRBV7-8 and TRBJ2-2 provide the parts outside the CDR3, is GAGVSQSPRYKVAKRGQDVALRCDPISGHVSLFWYQQALGQGPEFLTYFQNEAQLDKSGLPSDRFFAERPEGSVSTLKIQRTQQEDSAVYLCASSGRDSYTGELFFGEGSRLTVL.

The chain carries TRBV7-2 and TRBJ2-2, with 8 bases aligning to TRBD1. With 2 bases clipped from V and 7 bases from J, the junction kept 15 bases outside the gene matches. The CDR3 runs 18 residues. Germline-derived CDR1 and CDR2 are SGHTA and FQGNSA. Here the CDR3 reads CASSLLRGQGAGGGELFF. DNA of the CDR3: TGTGCCAGCAGCTTATTAAGAGGGCAGGGGGCCGGCGGCGGGGAGCTGTTTTTT.

This chain connects TRBV19 to TRBJ2-5; 11 nucleotides line up with TRBD2. There are 15 residues in the CDR3. Trimming cost V 3 bases and J 2 bases; bases outside gene matches: 2. CDR1 is LNHDA, CDR2 SQIVND, per germline (reference sequence). The CDR3 bases are TGTGCCAGTAGTATTGCTAGCGGGGGGCAAGAGACCCAGTACTTC. Its translation: CASSIASGGQETQYF.

The chain combines TRBV5-4 with TRBJ1-2; TRBD1 might be the D (6 bases). CDR1 is SGHNT and CDR2 is YYREEE in the germline V gene (reference sequence). V lost 1 base and J lost 3, with 13 bases in between. The CDR3 has 15 amino acids. The CDR3 DNA sequence: TGTGCCAGCAGCTTGAGGGGGGGGACCGACTATGGCTACACCTTC. Its protein product is CASSLRGGTDYGYTF.

This chain links TRBV7-9 with TRBJ2-7; 9 bases fit TRBD2. From germline, CDR1 is SEHNR and CDR2 FQNEAQ (reference sequence). The trim removed 11 bases at V and 2 bases at J, leaving 7 bases unmatched. The CDR3 length is 13 residues. The CDR3 reads CAWSGGGAYEQYF. DNA of the CDR3: TGTGCCTGGTCGGGCGGGGGGGCCTACGAGCAGTACTTC.

This rearrangement joins TRBV4-1 to TRBJ2-6, with TRBD1 matching 8 bases. V shed 0 bases, J shed 4 bases, and the junction held 14 bases outside the gene matches. This CDR3 spans 20 amino acids. The germline V gene has CDR1 MGHRA and CDR2 YSYEKL. This chain's CDR3 is CASSQDLGRQGATGANVLTF. CDR3 sequence (DNA): TGCGCCAGCAGCCAAGACTTAGGGCGGCAGGGGGCAACGGGGGCCAACGTCCTGACTTTC.

This chain connects TRBV25-1 to TRBJ2-4; perhaps TRBD2 as D (6 bases). The CDR3 length is 13 residues. Germline values: CDR1 MGHDK, CDR2 SYGVNS. V lost 8 bases to trimming and J lost 4 bases, with 12 bases between them. CDR3 in DNA: TGTGCCAGCCCGGGGGAACAGAAAAACATTCAGTACTTC. Translation gives CASPGEQKNIQYF.

This clone was seen only once. The chain combines TRBV4-2 with TRBJ1-3, with D hard to call. From germline, CDR1 is LGHNA and CDR2 YNFKEQ. The CDR3 extends over 18 amino acids. With 0 bases removed from V and 0 bases from J, the gap between germline ends came to 15 bases. The CDR3 loop is CASSQDLVLGFSGNTIYF. CDR3 sequence (DNA): TGTGCCAGCAGCCAAGATCTGGTGTTAGGTTTCTCTGGAAACACCATATATTTT.

This rearrangement joins TRBV19 to TRBJ2-6, with D unresolved. Germline values: CDR1 LNHDA, CDR2 SQIVND (reference sequence). The CDR3 totals 15 residues. The V end lost 4 bases, the J end lost 2 bases, and 9 bases lay between the germline ends. CDR3 sequence (DNA): TGTGCCAGTAGTAGGGGTCCTACTGGGGCCAACGTCCTGACTTTC. Protein: CASSRGPTGANVLTF.

CDR3 protein: CASSHRSSSYEQYF. In DNA form, the CDR3 reads TGTGCCAGCAGTCACCGGTCGAGCTCCTACGAGCAGTACTTC. V and J are TRBV27 and TRBJ2-7; D gene ambiguous. V was trimmed by 5 bases and J by 0 bases, leaving 11 bases between them. Germline V lookup: CDR1 MNHEY, CDR2 SMNVEV (reference sequence). The CDR3 contains 14 residues.

In this sample, this clone turned up a few times. The chain recombines TRBV30 with TRBJ1-1, with a tentative D call TRBD1 (5 bases). This CDR3 comprises 12 residues. Deletions cut 1 base from V and 4 bases from J, with 7 bases between. Germline loops: CDR1 GTSNPN, CDR2 SVGIG (reference sequence). The CDR3 loop reads CAWSARGTEAFF. CDR3 nucleotides: TGTGCCTGGAGTGCGAGGGGCACTGAAGCTTTCTTT.

The V call is TRBV11-2, the J call TRBJ1-3; D gene ambiguous. V gave up 1 base and J gave up 3 bases, with 7 bases separating them. This CDR3 comprises 14 residues. Germline values: CDR1 SGHAT, CDR2 FQNNGV. The CDR3 coding sequence is TGTGCCAGCAGCTTAGCGGGGAGTGGAAACACCATATATTTT. Translated: CASSLAGSGNTIYF.

The chain links TRBV11-2 to TRBJ2-7; 11 bases map to TRBD2. The CDR3 has 15 amino acids. Trimming removed 5 bases from V and 2 bases from J; junction bases left unmatched: 5. From germline, CDR1 is SGHAT and CDR2 FQNNGV. CDR3 sequence: CASSLGTSGTYEQYF. The CDR3 region has the DNA TGTGCCAGCAGCCTCGGGACTAGCGGTACCTACGAGCAGTACTTC.

V gene TRBV28 combines with J gene TRBJ2-3; maybe TRBD2 (5 bases). The CDR3 consists of 15 residues. Between the trimmed V and J ends, which lost 6 bases and 4 bases, there was a span of 17 bases. The germline V gene has CDR1 MDHEN and CDR2 SYDVKM. The CDR3 loop reads CASRGRHFGADTQYF. In nucleotides, the CDR3 is TGTGCCAGCAGGGGTAGGCACTTCGGGGCAGATACGCAGTATTTT.

J is TRBJ1-1 and V is TRBV5-4; 8 bases agree with TRBD1. Germline-derived CDR1 and CDR2 are SGHNT and YYREEE (reference sequence). V shed 3 bases, J shed 1 base, and the junction held 11 bases outside the gene matches. This CDR3 spans 17 amino acids. CDR3 bases: TGTGCCAGCAGCTCCGGACAGGGAAAAGGGAAGAACACTGAAGCTTTCTTT. As protein: CASSSGQGKGKNTEAFF.

The V call is TRBV7-9, the J call TRBJ1-4, with a possible D match to TRBD1 (6 bases). Per the germline V gene, CDR1 is SEHNR and CDR2 is FQNEAQ (reference sequence). This CDR3 contains 15 residues. The V end lost 5 bases, the J end lost 7 bases, and 17 bases lay between the germline ends. In nucleotides, the CDR3 is TGTGCCAGCAGCACTGCAGGGGCATCAAGTGAAAAACTGTTTTTT. Amino acid sequence: CASSTAGASSEKLFF.

This clone was observed a single time. The chain joins TRBV7-2 to TRBJ2-5; 15 nucleotides line up with TRBD2. This CDR3 has 17 residues. Trimming took 5 bases from V and 6 from J; bases not matched to a gene: 10. The germline V gene has CDR1 SGHTA and CDR2 FQGNSA. Here the CDR3 DNA reads TGTGCCAGCAGCGCCCCCGGGACTAGCGGGGGGTCGAAGACCCAGTACTTC. Its protein product is CASSAPGTSGGSKTQYF.

V is TRBV7-2 and J is TRBJ2-3, with 15 positions matching TRBD2. The CDR3 extends over 17 amino acids. The V gene's germline CDR1 is SGHTA and CDR2 FQGNSA. Trimming at V came to 3 bases and at J to 4 bases, leaving 5 bases not matched to a gene. The CDR3 DNA follows: TGTGCCAGCAGCTTCGGGACTAGCGGGGGGTGGGCAGATACGCAGTATTTT. Amino acids: CASSFGTSGGWADTQYF.

This chain links TRBV7-2 with TRBJ2-7; D is undetermined. Germline V gene sequence: CDR1 SGHTA, CDR2 FQGNSA. Deletions cut 1 base from V and 4 bases from J, with 14 bases between. The CDR3 is made up of 15 amino acids. The CDR3 loop is CASSLELVGVYEQYF. The CDR3 nucleotides are TGTGCCAGCAGCTTAGAGCTGGTTGGGGTGTACGAGCAGTACTTC.

This chain uses TRBV6-5 with TRBJ1-1, with D perhaps matching TRBD1 (6 bases). Trimming removed 8 bases at V and 0 bases at J, with 10 bases between. CDR3 size: 13 residues. CDR1 MNHEY and CDR2 SVGAGI come from the germline V gene. CDR3 loop: CASSDRMNTEAFF. CDR3 nucleotide sequence: TGTGCCAGCTCCGACAGGATGAACACTGAAGCTTTCTTT.

This chain connects TRBV5-4 to TRBJ2-1; D call uncertain. V dropped 1 base and J dropped 6 bases, with 8 bases sitting between them. CDR1 is SGHNT and CDR2 is YYREEE in the germline V gene (reference sequence). This CDR3 region has 13 residues. In DNA, the CDR3 is TGTGCCAGCAGCTTGCCCGACGGCAATGAGCAGTTCTTC. Its translation: CASSLPDGNEQFF. Supplemented by reference TRBV5-4 and TRBJ2-1, the full variable domain reads ETGVTQSPTHLIKTRGQQVTLRCSSQSGHNTVSWYQQALGQGPQFIFQYYREEENGRGNFPPRFSGLQFPNYSSELNVNALELDDSALYLCASSLPDGNEQFFGPGTRLTVL.

The chain carries TRBV15 and TRBJ1-5; no clear D. Trimming removed 1 base at V and 6 bases at J, with 7 bases between. This CDR3 has 13 residues. Germline V gives CDR1 LNHNV, CDR2 YYDKDF (reference sequence). CDR3 sequence: CATSRGHGQPQHF. CDR3 DNA sequence: TGTGCCACCAGCAGAGGGCACGGTCAGCCCCAGCATTTT.

This CDR3 is CASSLGTNPYEQYF. The CDR3 DNA sequence: TGTGCCAGCAGCTTAGGCACGAACCCCTACGAGCAGTACTTC. The rearrangement joins TRBV5-4 to TRBJ2-7; D gene unclear. This CDR3 contains 14 residues. V was shortened by 2 bases and J by 2 bases, with 11 bases between the two germline ends. The germline V gene has CDR1 SGHNT and CDR2 YYREEE (reference sequence).

In the case of this clone: The junction does not match germline at one end; this may be a read error. CDR3 DNA sequence: TGTGCCAGTAGTACCTCTAGGACTAGCGGGGGCCAGGTCTTC. Its protein is CASSTSRTSGGQVF. V and J are TRBV19 and TRBJ2-1, with TRBD2 identical over 13 bases. The length of the CDR3 is 14 residues. The germline CDR1 and CDR2 sequences are LNHDA and SQIVND (reference sequence).

This clone turned up a few times. The rearrangement joins TRBV30 to TRBJ1-6; 8 bases are shared with TRBD1. This CDR3 has 13 amino acids. Germline V gene data show CDR1 as GTSNPN and CDR2 as SVGIG (reference sequence). The V segment lost 3 bases and the J segment 9 bases; nucleotides outside the gene matches: 4. This chain's CDR3 is CAWRDRVGSPLHF. The CDR3 bases are TGTGCCTGGAGGGACAGGGTCGGTTCACCCCTCCACTTT.

This chain connects TRBV10-1 to TRBJ1-6, with a weak D call TRBD1 (6 bases). Germline V gene sequence: CDR1 WNHNN, CDR2 SYGVQD (reference sequence). The length of the CDR3 is 16 residues. The V end was cut by 8 bases, the J end by 7 bases, with 21 bases between. CDR3 DNA sequence: TGCGCCAGCGGGGGGGAAGCAGGGGTCGGGAATTCACCCCTCCACTTT. Protein: CASGGEAGVGNSPLHF.

This clone was recorded only once. The CDR3 region has the DNA TGTGCCAGTAGTATAGATCGGGGCACGGGGCCCCAGCATTTT. It is translated as CASSIDRGTGPQHF. V usage is TRBV19 and J usage is TRBJ1-5, with a weak D call TRBD1 (5 bases). The CDR3 spans 14 residues. V was shortened by 0 bases and J by 9 bases, with 12 bases between the two germline ends. Germline V CDR1 and CDR2: LNHDA, SQIVND (reference sequence). The entire variable domain, with the rest obtained from reference TRBV19 and TRBJ1-5, is as follows: DGGITQSPKYLFRKEGQNVTLSCEQNLNHDAMYWYRQDPGQGLRLIYYSQIVNDFQKGDIAEGYSVSREKKESFPLTVTSAQKNPTAFYLCASSIDRGTGPQHFGDGTRLSIL.